The rows below give T cell receptor beta chains drawn from one sample of a study of Graves' ophthalmopathy and Graves' hyperthyroidism. In TCRdb, the multiplex PCR reads were re-called with MiXCR into one record per CDR3 protein. This table holds approximately 700,000 distinct CDR3 sequences, over 40% found once. Sequenced sample: peripheral blood. The source is an adult man with Graves' ophthalmopathy. Each CDR3 is given with its conserved first and last residue. D genes are given only for firm matches. Clone sizes are given selectively: once, few, many, or a class where the clone is expanded.

v_call	d_call	j_call	clone_size	cdr3_aa	cdr3_nt
TRBV10-3	.	TRBJ1-3	many	CAISGRDKGGNTIYF	TGTGCCATCAGTGGCCGGGACAAAGGCGGAAACACCATATATTTT
TRBV29-1	.	TRBJ1-3	many	CSVQSRARGNTIYF	TGCAGCGTTCAAAGTAGGGCCAGAGGAAACACCATATATTTT
TRBV19	TRBD1	TRBJ1-2	many	CASSTLRGWNYGYTF	TGTGCCAGTAGTACCCTCAGGGGGTGGAACTATGGCTACACCTTC
TRBV12-3/TRBV12-4	.	TRBJ1-5	.	CASSLDAGRSNQPQHF	TGTGCCAGCAGTTTAGATGCAGGGCGAAGCAATCAGCCCCAGCATTTT
TRBV20-1	.	TRBJ2-7	.	CSAEGGTSYEQYF	TGCAGTGCAGAGGGTGGGACCTCCTACGAGCAGTACTTC
TRBV7-8	TRBD2	TRBJ2-2	few	CASSSGLARNTGELFF	TGTGCCAGCAGCTCGGGACTAGCGAGGAACACCGGGGAGCTGTTTTTT
TRBV5-8	.	TRBJ2-6	many	CASSTIAGANVLTF	TGTGCCAGCAGCACAATAGCTGGGGCCAACGTCCTGACTTTC
TRBV2	.	TRBJ2-2	many	CASRDLNTGELFF	TGTGCCAGCAGGGACCTGAACACCGGGGAGCTGTTTTTT
TRBV15	.	TRBJ2-5	.	CATSSLRGTQYF	TGTGCCACCAGCAGCTTGCGTGGGACCCAGTACTTC
TRBV7-2	.	TRBJ1-1	.	CASSGLAGSEAFF	TGTGCCAGCAGCGGACTAGCGGGGAGTGAAGCTTTCTTT
TRBV19	.	TRBJ1-2	.	CASMSGRTYGYTF	TGTGCCAGTATGTCGGGCAGGACCTATGGCTACACCTTC
TRBV24-1	.	TRBJ1-2	many	CATSDSSGLGSDYGYTF	TGTGCCACCAGTGATTCCTCAGGGCTGGGAAGCGACTATGGCTACACCTTC
TRBV25-1	TRBD1	TRBJ1-2	.	CASNRQGGGYTF	TGTGCCAGCAACCGACAGGGAGGTGGCTACACCTTC
TRBV7-9	.	TRBJ1-2	.	CATREGLGGYTF	TGTGCCACCCGGGAGGGTTTGGGTGGCTACACCTTC
TRBV5-5	.	TRBJ1-2	.	CASSFTGTPGYTF	TGTGCCAGCAGCTTTACCGGGACTCCGGGCTACACCTTC
TRBV9	.	TRBJ1-2	few	CASSDQKWGTPKTNYGYTF	TGTGCCAGCAGCGACCAAAAGTGGGGGACACCAAAAACTAACTATGGCTACACCTTC
TRBV5-1	.	TRBJ1-4	many	CASSPNQEKLFF	TGCGCCAGCAGCCCGAACCAGGAAAAACTGTTTTTT
TRBV7-2	.	TRBJ1-6	.	CASSVHVGGMYSPLHF	TGTGCCAGCAGTGTCCACGTGGGGGGCATGTATTCACCCCTCCACTTT
TRBV7-9	.	TRBJ1-2	many	CASRPQSYGYTF	TGTGCCAGCAGGCCACAGAGTTATGGCTACACCTTC
TRBV7-2	.	TRBJ2-5	.	CASSLSGGAGTQYF	TGTGCCAGCAGCTTAAGTGGGGGGGCGGGGACCCAGTACTTC
TRBV12-3/TRBV12-4	.	TRBJ2-2	.	CASRNRETGELFF	TGTGCCAGCAGGAATAGGGAGACCGGGGAGCTGTTTTTT
TRBV12-5	TRBD1	TRBJ1-3	.	CASGLVLRQGDGSRRNTIYF	TGTGCTAGTGGTTTGGTACTTCGACAGGGAGATGGTTCGCGGAGAAACACCATATATTTT
TRBV9	.	TRBJ2-7	few	CASSQGNSYEQYF	TGTGCCAGCAGCCAAGGAAATAGCTACGAGCAGTACTTC
TRBV29-1	TRBD2	TRBJ2-1	.	CSVDPSGRSYNEQFF	TGCAGCGTTGACCCTAGCGGGCGCTCCTACAATGAGCAGTTCTTC
TRBV11-2	TRBD1	TRBJ1-6	.	CASSCPSWTGASPLHF	TGTGCCAGCAGCTGTCCGAGCTGGACAGGGGCCTCACCCCTCCACTTT
TRBV19	.	TRBJ1-1	many	CASGDRSNTEAFF	TGTGCCAGTGGAGACAGGAGTAACACTGAAGCTTTCTTT
TRBV24-1	TRBD1	TRBJ2-1	few	CATRDGQGRQFF	TGTGCCACCAGGGATGGACAGGGAAGGCAGTTCTTC
TRBV2	.	TRBJ2-7	.	CASSPTVRGGEQYF	TGTGCCAGCTCACCAACCGTCAGGGGGGGCGAGCAGTACTTC
TRBV12-3/TRBV12-4	TRBD1	TRBJ1-2	many	CASSRYRGVEGYTF	TGTGCCAGCAGTCGCTACAGGGGCGTCGAGGGCTACACCTTC
TRBV29-1	.	TRBJ2-7	.	CSLEGQPPYEQYF	TGCAGCTTGGAAGGCCAGCCCCCCTACGAGCAGTACTTC
TRBV6-5	.	TRBJ1-2	many	CASSYHTGFRGGYTF	TGTGCCAGCAGTTACCACACAGGGTTTAGAGGTGGCTACACCTTC
TRBV7-9	.	TRBJ1-4	.	CASSQGAAGEKLFF	TGTGCCAGCAGCCAAGGCGCTGCGGGGGAAAAACTGTTTTTT
TRBV13	.	TRBJ1-5	many	CASSLGRDRPQHF	TGTGCCAGCAGCTTAGGTCGGGACCGGCCCCAGCATTTT
TRBV7-9	TRBD1	TRBJ2-7	many	CASSLVPTGNEQYF	TGTGCCAGCAGCTTAGTTCCGACAGGGAACGAGCAGTACTTC
TRBV24-1	TRBD1	TRBJ2-1	.	CATSSVDRGYNEQFF	TGTGCCACCAGTAGCGTAGACAGGGGCTACAATGAGCAGTTCTTC
TRBV7-9	TRBD1	TRBJ2-6	.	CASSSRSGTGTGANVLTF	TGTGCCAGCAGCTCCCGGTCCGGGACAGGGACCGGGGCCAACGTCCTGACTTTC
TRBV11-1	.	TRBJ2-5	.	CASSFYICSATGMTETQYF	.
TRBV15	TRBD1	TRBJ2-5	.	CATSRTHRGPTQETQYF	TGTGCCACCAGCAGAACGCACAGGGGACCGACACAAGAGACCCAGTACTTC
TRBV7-8	TRBD2	TRBJ2-2	.	CASSKTGTSGRADTGELFF	TGTGCCAGCAGCAAAACCGGGACTAGCGGGAGGGCGGACACCGGGGAGCTGTTTTTT
TRBV19	.	TRBJ1-5	.	CASSQWFLGGQPQHF	TGTGCCAGCAGCCAATGGTTCCTGGGAGGTCAGCCCCAGCATTTT
TRBV25-1	.	TRBJ1-1	once	CASSQGFIGTTGMNTEAFF	TGTGCCAGCAGCCAAGGGTTTATCGGGACGACAGGAATGAACACTGAAGCTTTCTTT
TRBV3-1	TRBD2	TRBJ2-5	few	CASSQLPSGTRETQYF	TGTGCCAGCAGCCAATTGCCCAGCGGGACTCGGGAGACCCAGTACTTC